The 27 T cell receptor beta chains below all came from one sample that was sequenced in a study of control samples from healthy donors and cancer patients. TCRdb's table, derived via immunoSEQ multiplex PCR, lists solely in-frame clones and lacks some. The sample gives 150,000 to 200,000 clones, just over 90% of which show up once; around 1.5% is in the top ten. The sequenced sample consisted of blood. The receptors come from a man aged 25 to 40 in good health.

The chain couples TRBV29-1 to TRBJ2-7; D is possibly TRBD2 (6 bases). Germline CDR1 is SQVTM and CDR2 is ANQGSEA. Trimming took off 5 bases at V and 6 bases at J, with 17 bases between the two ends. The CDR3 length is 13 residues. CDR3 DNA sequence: TGCAGCGTTTACGGGAGTGGTTCGCGCGAGCAGTACTTC. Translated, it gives CSVYGSGSREQYF.

This CDR3 is CASSIASSYNSPLHF. The DNA of the CDR3 is TGTGCCAGTAGTATAGCCAGCTCCTATAATTCACCCCTCCACTTT. The chain recombines TRBV19 with TRBJ1-6; no clear D gene. The CDR3 spans 15 residues. Deletions cut 1 base from V and 0 bases from J, with 4 bases between. Germline values: CDR1 LNHDA, CDR2 SQIVND (reference sequence).

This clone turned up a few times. Written as DNA, the CDR3 is TGTGCCAGCAGCTTGGCTCCGAGCTCCTATAATTCACCCCTCCACTTT. Translation gives CASSLAPSSYNSPLHF. The genes are TRBV5-5 and TRBJ1-6; D is ambiguous. The germline gives CDR1 SGHKS, CDR2 YYEKEE (reference sequence). Trimming stripped 0 bases from V and 0 bases from J, with 7 bases between. The CDR3 loop spans 16 amino acids. Looking up the rest from reference TRBV5-5 and TRBJ1-6 gives the full variable domain: DAGVTQSPTHLIKTRGQQVTLRCSPISGHKSVSWYQQVLGQGPQFIFQYYEKEERGRGNFPDRFSARQFPNYSSELNVNALLLGDSALYLCASSLAPSSYNSPLHFGNGTRLTVT.

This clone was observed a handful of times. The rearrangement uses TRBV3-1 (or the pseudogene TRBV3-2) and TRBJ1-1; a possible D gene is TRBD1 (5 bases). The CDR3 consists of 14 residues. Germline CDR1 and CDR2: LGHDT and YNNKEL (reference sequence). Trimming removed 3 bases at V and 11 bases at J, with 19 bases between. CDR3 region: CASSQATSFSGAFF. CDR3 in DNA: TGTGCCAGCAGCCAGGCTACTTCATTCTCAGGGGCTTTCTTT.

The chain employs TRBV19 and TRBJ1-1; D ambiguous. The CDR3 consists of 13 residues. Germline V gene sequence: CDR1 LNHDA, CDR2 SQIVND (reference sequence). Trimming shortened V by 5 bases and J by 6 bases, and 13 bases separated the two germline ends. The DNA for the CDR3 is TGTGCCAGTAGTGCCTCCCTTGTATCTGAAGCTTTCTTT. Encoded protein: CASSASLVSEAFF. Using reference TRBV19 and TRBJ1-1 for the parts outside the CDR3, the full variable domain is DGGITQSPKYLFRKEGQNVTLSCEQNLNHDAMYWYRQDPGQGLRLIYYSQIVNDFQKGDIAEGYSVSREKKESFPLTVTSAQKNPTAFYLCASSASLVSEAFFGQGTRLTVV.

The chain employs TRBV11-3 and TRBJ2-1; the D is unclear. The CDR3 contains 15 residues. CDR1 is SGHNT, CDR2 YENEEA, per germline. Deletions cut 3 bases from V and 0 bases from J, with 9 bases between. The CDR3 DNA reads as TGTGCCAGCAGCTTGGCAGGTAGCTCCTACAATGAGCAGTTCTTC. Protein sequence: CASSLAGSSYNEQFF.

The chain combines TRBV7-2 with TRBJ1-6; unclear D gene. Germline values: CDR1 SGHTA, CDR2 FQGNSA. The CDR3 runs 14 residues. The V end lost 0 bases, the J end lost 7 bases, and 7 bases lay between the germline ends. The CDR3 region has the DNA TGTGCCAGCAGCTTAGCGGCGGGGAATTCACCCCTCCACTTT. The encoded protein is CASSLAAGNSPLHF.

The CDR3 spells CASYIGSSSYNEQFF. The CDR3 region has the DNA TGTGCCAGCTATATCGGCAGCAGCTCCTACAATGAGCAGTTCTTC. The chain combines TRBV5-4 with TRBJ2-1, with D unclear. V lost 7 bases and J 0 bases, leaving 14 bases between the germline ends. Germline assignment: CDR1 SGHNT and CDR2 YYREEE (reference sequence). This CDR3 is built from 15 residues.

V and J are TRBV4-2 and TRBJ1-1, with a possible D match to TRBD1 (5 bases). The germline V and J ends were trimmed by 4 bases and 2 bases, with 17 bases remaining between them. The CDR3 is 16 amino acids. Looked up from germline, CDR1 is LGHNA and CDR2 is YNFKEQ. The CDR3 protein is CASSRLTQGGNTEAFF. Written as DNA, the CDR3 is TGTGCCAGCAGCCGCCTCACCCAGGGTGGTAACACTGAAGCTTTCTTT.

The CDR3 bases are TGTGCCAGCAGCCTCGGGTCTCAGGGCGAGCAGTACTTC. Translation: CASSLGSQGEQYF. The chain combines TRBV27 with TRBJ2-7; D is possibly TRBD1 (5 bases). The CDR3 covers 13 residues. Trimming took off 6 bases at V and 6 bases at J, with 15 bases between the two ends. Germline V gene data show CDR1 as MNHEY and CDR2 as SMNVEV (reference sequence).

CDR3 region: CASSAGQGSSPLHF. The DNA for the CDR3 is TGTGCCAGCAGTGCGGGACAGGGCTCATCACCCCTCCACTTT. The chain links TRBV6-4 to TRBJ1-6; 9 bases align to TRBD1. The CDR3 spans 14 residues. With 4 bases clipped from V and 10 bases from J, the junction kept 5 bases outside the gene matches. Germline lookup yields CDR1 MRHNA and CDR2 SNTAGT.

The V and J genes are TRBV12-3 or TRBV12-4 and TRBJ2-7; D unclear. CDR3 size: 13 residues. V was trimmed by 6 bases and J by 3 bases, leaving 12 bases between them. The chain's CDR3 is CASSSGPGYEQYF. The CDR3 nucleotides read TGTGCCAGCAGCTCCGGACCAGGCTACGAGCAGTACTTC.

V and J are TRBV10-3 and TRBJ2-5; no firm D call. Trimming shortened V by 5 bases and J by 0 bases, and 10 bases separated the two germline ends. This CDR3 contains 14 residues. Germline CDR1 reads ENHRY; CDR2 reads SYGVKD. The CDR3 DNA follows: TGTGCCATCAGTCCCCGGGCTGACCAAGAGACCCAGTACTTC. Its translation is CAISPRADQETQYF.

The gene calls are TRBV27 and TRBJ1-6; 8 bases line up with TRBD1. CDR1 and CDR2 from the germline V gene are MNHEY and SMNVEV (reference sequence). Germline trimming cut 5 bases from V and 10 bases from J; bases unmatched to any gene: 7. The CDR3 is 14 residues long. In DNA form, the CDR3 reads TGTGCCAGCAGTCTTGGACAGGGTGAATCACCCCTCCACTTT. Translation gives CASSLGQGESPLHF.

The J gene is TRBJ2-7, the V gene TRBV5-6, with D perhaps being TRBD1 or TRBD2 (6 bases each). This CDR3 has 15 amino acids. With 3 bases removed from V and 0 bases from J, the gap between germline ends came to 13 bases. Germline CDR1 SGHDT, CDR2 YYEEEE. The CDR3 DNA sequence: TGTGCCAGCAGCTCAAGGGGGGAGAGCTCCTACGAGCAGTACTTC. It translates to CASSSRGESSYEQYF.

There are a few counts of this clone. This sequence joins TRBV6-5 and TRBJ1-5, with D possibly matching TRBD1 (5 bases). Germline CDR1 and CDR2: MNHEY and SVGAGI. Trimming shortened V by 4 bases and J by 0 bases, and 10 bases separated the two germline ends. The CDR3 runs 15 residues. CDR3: CASSSQGGSNQPQHF. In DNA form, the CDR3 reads TGTGCCAGCAGTTCGCAGGGCGGTAGCAATCAGCCCCAGCATTTT.

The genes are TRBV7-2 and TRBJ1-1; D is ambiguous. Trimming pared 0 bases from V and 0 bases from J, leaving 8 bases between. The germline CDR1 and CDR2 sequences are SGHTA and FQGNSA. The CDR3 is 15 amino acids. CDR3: CASSLARRLNTEAFF. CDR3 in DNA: TGTGCCAGCAGCTTAGCGCGCCGATTGAACACTGAAGCTTTCTTT.

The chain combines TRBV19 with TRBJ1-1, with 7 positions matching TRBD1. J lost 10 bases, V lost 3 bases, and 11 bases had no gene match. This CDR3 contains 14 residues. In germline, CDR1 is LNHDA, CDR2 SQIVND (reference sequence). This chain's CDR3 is CASSISGQSFGAFF. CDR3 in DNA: TGTGCCAGTAGTATTTCGGGACAGTCTTTCGGAGCTTTCTTT.

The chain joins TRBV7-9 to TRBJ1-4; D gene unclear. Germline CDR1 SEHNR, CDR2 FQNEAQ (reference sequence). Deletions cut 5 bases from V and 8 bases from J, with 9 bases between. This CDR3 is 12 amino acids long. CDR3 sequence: CASSPEREKLFF. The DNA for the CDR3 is TGTGCCAGCAGCCCCGAGCGGGAAAAACTGTTTTTT.

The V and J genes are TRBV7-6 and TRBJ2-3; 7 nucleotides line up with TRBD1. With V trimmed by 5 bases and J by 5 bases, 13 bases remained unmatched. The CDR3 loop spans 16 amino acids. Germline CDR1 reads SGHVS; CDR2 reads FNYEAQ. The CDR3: CASSPGTVQRGDTQYF. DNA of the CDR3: TGTGCCAGCAGCCCTGGGACAGTTCAAAGGGGAGATACGCAGTATTTT.

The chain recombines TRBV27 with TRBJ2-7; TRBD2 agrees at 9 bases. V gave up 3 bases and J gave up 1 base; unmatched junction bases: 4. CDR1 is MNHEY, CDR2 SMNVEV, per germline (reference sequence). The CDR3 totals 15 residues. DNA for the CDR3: TGTGCCAGCAGTTTGTGGCGGGAGGGGTCCTACGAGCAGTACTTC. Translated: CASSLWREGSYEQYF.

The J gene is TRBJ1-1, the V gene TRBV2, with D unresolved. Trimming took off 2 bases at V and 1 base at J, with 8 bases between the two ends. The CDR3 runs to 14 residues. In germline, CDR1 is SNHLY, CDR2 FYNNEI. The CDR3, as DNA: TGTGCCAGCAGTGAACCCATTGGGAACACTGAAGCTTTCTTT. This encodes CASSEPIGNTEAFF. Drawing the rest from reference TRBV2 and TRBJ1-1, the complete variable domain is EPEVTQTPSHQVTQMGQEVILRCVPISNHLYFYWYRQILGQKVEFLVSFYNNEISEKSEIFDDQFSVERPDGSNFTLKIRSTKLEDSAMYFCASSEPIGNTEAFFGQGTRLTVV.

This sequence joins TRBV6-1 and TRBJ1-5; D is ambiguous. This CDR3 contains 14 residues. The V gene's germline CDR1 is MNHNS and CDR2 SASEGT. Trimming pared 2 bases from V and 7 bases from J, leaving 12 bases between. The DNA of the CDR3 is TGTGCCAGCAGTGAACAGAGGGTATTCCAGCCCCAGCATTTT. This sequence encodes CASSEQRVFQPQHF.

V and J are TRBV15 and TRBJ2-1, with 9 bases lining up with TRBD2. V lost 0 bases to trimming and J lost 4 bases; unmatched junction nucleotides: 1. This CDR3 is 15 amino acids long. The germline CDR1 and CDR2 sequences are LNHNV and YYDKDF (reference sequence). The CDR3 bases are TGTGCCACCAGCAGAGAACTAGCGGGTTACAATGAGCAGTTCTTC. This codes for CATSRELAGYNEQFF.

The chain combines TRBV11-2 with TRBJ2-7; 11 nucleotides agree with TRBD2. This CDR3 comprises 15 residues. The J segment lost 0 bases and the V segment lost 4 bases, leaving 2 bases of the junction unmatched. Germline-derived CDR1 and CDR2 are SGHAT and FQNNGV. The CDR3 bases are TGTGCCAGCAGCTCTACTAGCGGGAGCTCCTACGAGCAGTACTTC. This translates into CASSSTSGSSYEQYF.

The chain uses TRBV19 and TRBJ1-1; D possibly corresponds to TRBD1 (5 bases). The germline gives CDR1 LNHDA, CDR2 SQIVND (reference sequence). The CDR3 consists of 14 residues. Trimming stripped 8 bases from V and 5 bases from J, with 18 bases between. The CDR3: CASYDKGRGTEAFF. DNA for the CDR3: TGTGCCAGTTACGACAAGGGGCGGGGGACTGAAGCTTTCTTT.

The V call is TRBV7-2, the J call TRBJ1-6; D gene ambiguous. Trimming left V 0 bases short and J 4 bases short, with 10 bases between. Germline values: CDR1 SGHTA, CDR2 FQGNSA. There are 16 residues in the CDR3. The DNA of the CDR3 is TGTGCCAGCAGCTTAGCAGTGTTAGGGTATAATTCACCCCTCCACTTT. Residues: CASSLAVLGYNSPLHF.